The rows below give T cell receptor beta chains drawn from one sample of a study of T cell responses to AZD1222 COVID-19 vaccine. TCRdb's copy holds only in-frame clones and misses some; the assay was immunoSEQ multiplex PCR. This table holds about 140,000 clones, about 88% found once. The material was peripheral blood, obtained on day 0 of AZD1222 vaccination. The receptors were sampled from an adult in good health. CDR3s include the opening cysteine and the closing phenylalanine or tryptophan. The order of the fields is CDR3 length, clone size, J gene, V gene, D gene, CDR3 DNA, CDR3 protein. D genes are given only for firm matches. Not every row has a clone size; where given, it reads once, few, many or a size class.

cdr3_length: 13
clone_size: -
j_call: TRBJ1-1
v_call: TRBV9
d_call: -
cdr3_nt: TGTGCCAGCAGCGTAGAATCCGCGGAGGGGGCTTTCTTT
cdr3_aa: CASSVESAEGAFF

cdr3_length: 15
clone_size: -
j_call: TRBJ1-5
v_call: TRBV10-3
d_call: -
cdr3_nt: TGTGCCATCAGTGAGGAGGGTAGAGGCAATCAGCCCCAGCATTTT
cdr3_aa: CAISEEGRGNQPQHF

cdr3_length: 14
clone_size: -
j_call: TRBJ1-3
v_call: TRBV2
d_call: -
cdr3_nt: TGTGCCAGCAGATTAGGGGAATCTGGAAACACCATATATTTT
cdr3_aa: CASRLGESGNTIYF

cdr3_length: 15
clone_size: -
j_call: TRBJ2-3
v_call: TRBV7-2
d_call: -
cdr3_nt: TGTGCCAGCAGCTTCGCCCTAACTAGCACAGATACGCAGTATTTT
cdr3_aa: CASSFALTSTDTQYF

cdr3_length: 14
clone_size: -
j_call: TRBJ1-1
v_call: TRBV6-5
d_call: -
cdr3_nt: TGTGCCAGCAGTTACTCGACCGGGCGTACTGAAGCTTTCTTT
cdr3_aa: CASSYSTGRTEAFF

cdr3_length: 14
clone_size: few
j_call: TRBJ1-2
v_call: TRBV30
d_call: -
cdr3_nt: TGTGCCGGTCCGGGGGGGGGACCAACCTTTGGCTACACCTTC
cdr3_aa: CAGPGGGPTFGYTF

cdr3_length: 12
clone_size: -
j_call: TRBJ1-3
v_call: TRBV19
d_call: -
cdr3_nt: TGTGCCAGTACAAAACGGCTAAACACCATATATTTT
cdr3_aa: CASTKRLNTIYF

cdr3_length: 15
clone_size: -
j_call: TRBJ2-1
v_call: TRBV19
d_call: -
cdr3_nt: TGTGCCAGTATAGATAGGGCGGGCATATACAATGAGCAGTTCTTC
cdr3_aa: CASIDRAGIYNEQFF

cdr3_length: 16
clone_size: -
j_call: TRBJ1-2
v_call: TRBV7-2
d_call: TRBD1
cdr3_nt: TGTGCCAGCAGCTTAGGAGTGAACAGGGGAAACTATGGCTACACCTTC
cdr3_aa: CASSLGVNRGNYGYTF

cdr3_length: 13
clone_size: -
j_call: TRBJ1-6
v_call: TRBV12-3/TRBV12-4
d_call: -
cdr3_nt: TGTGCCAGCAGTTTGACAGAGAATTCACCCCTCCACTTT
cdr3_aa: CASSLTENSPLHF

cdr3_length: 17
clone_size: -
j_call: TRBJ2-2
v_call: TRBV24-1
d_call: TRBD1
cdr3_nt: TGTGCCACCAGTGATACAGGACAGGGGGCGCGGGCCGGGGAGCTGTTTTTT
cdr3_aa: CATSDTGQGARAGELFF

cdr3_length: 14
clone_size: -
j_call: TRBJ2-7
v_call: TRBV4-1
d_call: TRBD2
cdr3_nt: TGCGCCAGCAGCTGGGTAGCGGGGGTTGGCGAGCAGTACTTC
cdr3_aa: CASSWVAGVGEQYF

cdr3_length: 13
clone_size: -
j_call: TRBJ1-2
v_call: TRBV6-5
d_call: -
cdr3_nt: TGTGCCAGCAGAAGGACATCGAGTTATGGCTACACCTTC
cdr3_aa: CASRRTSSYGYTF

cdr3_length: 16
clone_size: -
j_call: TRBJ2-5
v_call: TRBV19
d_call: TRBD2
cdr3_nt: TGTGCCAGTAGAACTAGCGGGAGCGGACTGAAAGAGACCCAGTACTTC
cdr3_aa: CASRTSGSGLKETQYF

cdr3_length: 15
clone_size: -
j_call: TRBJ1-2
v_call: TRBV30
d_call: TRBD1
cdr3_nt: TGTGCCTGGAGTGCCTCGACAGGGGGCGCTGGGGGCTACACCTTC
cdr3_aa: CAWSASTGGAGGYTF